The rows below give T cell receptor beta chains drawn from one sample of a study of blood T cell repertoires in COVID-19. Sequencing used immunoSEQ multiplex PCR; TCRdb keeps in-frame clones, though not all of them. Here the sample spans 95,000 to 150,000 clones, 86% being singletons. Source material: peripheral blood. These receptors came from a human donor in a cohort sampled during active COVID-19. Both conserved end residues are part of each CDR3. The D gene is left open where the match is weak. Some rows have no size entry. The others give once, few or many, or a class for an expanded clone.

D gene	V gene	J gene	clone size	CDR3 DNA	CDR3 protein
TRBD2	TRBV6-2/TRBV6-3	TRBJ2-7	-	TGTGCCAGCAGTTATGCATCTAGCGGGAGGCAAACCTACGAGCAGTACTTC	CASSYASSGRQTYEQYF
-	TRBV29-1	TRBJ2-3	-	TGCAGCGTTGAAGGTCAGAGCACAGATACGCAGTATTTT	CSVEGQSTDTQYF
TRBD1	TRBV18	TRBJ2-7	few	TGTGCCAGCTCACCGCAATCTCCGAGGGGGCTCGACGAGCAGTACTTC	CASSPQSPRGLDEQYF
-	TRBV14	TRBJ2-3	-	TGTGCCAGCAGCCAAGATCCTAGCTTGGATACGCAGTATTTT	CASSQDPSLDTQYF
-	TRBV29-1	TRBJ2-1	-	TGCAGCGCCCAGGGCTCCTACAATGAGCAGTTCTTC	CSAQGSYNEQFF
-	TRBV14	TRBJ1-1	-	TGTGCCAGCAGCCAATTTCCGGGGACTGAAGCTTTCTTT	CASSQFPGTEAFF
TRBD1	TRBV4-2	TRBJ2-7	-	TGTGCCAGCAGCCAAGTTGAAGGGGGCGGCTACGAGCAGTACTTC	CASSQVEGGGYEQYF
-	TRBV20-1	TRBJ2-5	-	TGCAGTGCTGCCGAGGCTGAGACCCAGTACTTC	CSAAEAETQYF
-	TRBV5-5	TRBJ1-1	-	TGTGCCAGCAGCTTGGCTGGACAGACGAACACTGAAGCTTTCTTT	CASSLAGQTNTEAFF
-	TRBV18	TRBJ2-2	-	TGTGCCAGCTCACTCCGGGTAGACACCGGGGAGCTGTTTTTT	CASSLRVDTGELFF
TRBD1	TRBV10-1	TRBJ2-7	-	TGCGCCAGCAGTTATACCGGGACAGGCCTATACGAGCAGTACTTC	CASSYTGTGLYEQYF
-	TRBV11-2	TRBJ2-3	-	TGTGCCAGCAGCTACTTAGGGGTTCCAGATACGCAGTATTTT	CASSYLGVPDTQYF
-	TRBV19	TRBJ2-2	-	TGTGCCAGTAGTATGTCGGGTTATGGCACCGGGGAGCTGTTTTTT	CASSMSGYGTGELFF
-	TRBV28	TRBJ2-5	-	TGTGCCAGCAGTTTAGGCCGCCTTGGGACCCAGTACTTC	CASSLGRLGTQYF
-	TRBV11-3	TRBJ2-1	-	TGTGCCAGCAGCAAATCAACGGGGGAGGTTGAGCAGTTCTTC	CASSKSTGEVEQFF
TRBD1	TRBV7-2	TRBJ2-5	-	TGTGCCAGCAGTTCATTCGGACAGGGGGCGAAGCAAGAGACCCAGTACTTC	CASSSFGQGAKQETQYF
TRBD1	TRBV2	TRBJ1-5	few	TGTGCCAGCAGGGAGGACAGGGGGATAAGGCGGCAGCCCCAGCATTTT	CASREDRGIRRQPQHF
-	TRBV9	TRBJ2-1	-	TGTGCCAGCAGCGTCGACACTAGACTCTCCTACAATGAGCAGTTCTTC	CASSVDTRLSYNEQFF
-	TRBV6-4	TRBJ2-1	-	TGTGCCAGCAGTGTGGTGGGGGCCGGGCACAATGAGCAGTTCTTC	CASSVVGAGHNEQFF
-	TRBV27	TRBJ2-3	-	TGTGCCAGCAGTTTGCGATCAGATACGCAGTATTTT	CASSLRSDTQYF
TRBD2	TRBV10-3	TRBJ2-1	-	TGTGCCATCAGTGCAGCGGGAGGGCAGAATGAGCAGTTCTTC	CAISAAGGQNEQFF
TRBD1	TRBV27	TRBJ1-2	-	TGTGCCAGCAGTTTAGTACAGGGGGATAAGGGCTACACCTTC	CASSLVQGDKGYTF
TRBD1	TRBV28	TRBJ2-7	-	TGTGCCAGCGCACAGGGGACCGAGTACGAGCAGTACTTC	CASAQGTEYEQYF
-	TRBV6-2/TRBV6-3	TRBJ2-7	-	TGTGCCAGCAGTTTCCTCCCTTATTACGAGCAGTACTTC	CASSFLPYYEQYF
-	TRBV5-1	TRBJ1-2	-	TGCGCCAGCAGCTTGTCGGCAGGCAACTATGGCTACACCTTC	CASSLSAGNYGYTF
-	TRBV2	TRBJ1-3	-	TGTGCCAGCAGGGCTCAGGGGTACGGAAACACCATATATTTT	CASRAQGYGNTIYF
TRBD1	TRBV2	TRBJ1-2	once	TGTGCCAGCAGTGAAGGGGGACAGGGAAGCAGTGGCTACACCTTC	CASSEGGQGSSGYTF
-	TRBV5-1	TRBJ1-6	-	TGCGCCAGCAGCTTTTTACCAGAGGATAATTCACCCCTCCACTTT	CASSFLPEDNSPLHF
TRBD1	TRBV28	TRBJ2-6	-	TGTGCCAGCAGTCTAACAGGGGGCGCAAGTGTTGGGGCCAACGTCCTGACTTTC	CASSLTGGASVGANVLTF
-	TRBV12-3/TRBV12-4	TRBJ2-7	few	TGTGCCAGCAGATCGGACAGCTACGAGCAGTACTTC	CASRSDSYEQYF
TRBD1	TRBV5-6	TRBJ1-2	-	TGTGCCAGCAGCTTGACAGGGGGCGTCCGTCTAAATGGCTACACCTTC	CASSLTGGVRLNGYTF
-	TRBV19	TRBJ1-2	-	TGTGCCAGTAGTATCGCTGCAGAGTGGGGCCTGAATGGCTACACCTTC	CASSIAAEWGLNGYTF
TRBD2	TRBV2	TRBJ2-1	few	TGTGCCAGCAGACCCGCGGGACTAGCGAAAAATGAGCAGTTCTTC	CASRPAGLAKNEQFF
-	TRBV28	TRBJ2-3	-	TGTGCCAGCAGCCCCCCGGTTTCCACAGATACGCAGTATTTT	CASSPPVSTDTQYF
-	TRBV12-3/TRBV12-4	TRBJ2-2	-	TGTGCCAGCATCCTTATCGGGGAGCTGTTTTTT	CASILIGELFF
TRBD1	TRBV5-1	TRBJ2-7	-	TGCGCCAGCAGCCTATACGGACAGGGGCGCACGGGGATTCGTTACGAGCAGTACTTC	CASSLYGQGRTGIRYEQYF
TRBD2	TRBV28	TRBJ2-1	-	TGTGCCAGCAGTTCGGGACTAGCGGGAGAGCTTGAGCAGTTCTTC	CASSSGLAGELEQFF
-	TRBV7-2	TRBJ2-7	-	TGTGCCAGCAGCTTAGGGGGCACGAACTCCTACGAGCAGTACTTC	CASSLGGTNSYEQYF
TRBD1	TRBV6-5	TRBJ2-1	-	TGTGCCAGCAGTTACTCTGGGACAGTTTTTAATGAGCAGTTCTTC	CASSYSGTVFNEQFF
-	TRBV9	TRBJ1-2	-	TGTGCCAGCAGCGTAGTATCGCAGGGAAACTATGGCTACACCTTC	CASSVVSQGNYGYTF
-	TRBV5-5	TRBJ2-2	-	TGTGCCAGCAGCTCACGCCAGGGGACCGGGGAGCTGTTTTTT	CASSSRQGTGELFF
-	TRBV19	TRBJ2-3	once	TGTGCCAGTAGTATCGGATACGGGGCAGATACGCAGTATTTT	CASSIGYGADTQYF
-	TRBV18	TRBJ2-1	-	TGTGCCAGCTCACCGAGCCCTAACTACAATGAGCAGTTCTTC	CASSPSPNYNEQFF
-	TRBV4-1	TRBJ1-3	few	TGCGCCAGCGGGGACTTTGGAAACACCATATATTTT	CASGDFGNTIYF
TRBD2	TRBV4-1	TRBJ2-1	-	TGCGCCAGCAGCCTCCGACTAGCGGGAGAAAATGAGCAGTTCTTC	CASSLRLAGENEQFF
-	TRBV19	TRBJ2-7	-	TGTGCCAGTAGTTGGTTTCGCGGGGCTCAATACTCCTACGAGCAGTACTTC	CASSWFRGAQYSYEQYF
TRBD1	TRBV23-1	TRBJ2-7	-	TGCGCCAGCGTCCGACAGGGGGGTACGTCTCGCGAGCAGTACTTC	CASVRQGGTSREQYF